This T cell receptor beta chain was profiled in a study of CD8 T cells in ankylosing spondylitis. Points from the study as a whole: Ankylosing spondylitis blood seemed to carry a telltale TCR beta motif made of several highly homologous variants.

The V gene end was trimmed by 10 bases and the J gene end by 0 bases; junction bases not matched to a gene: 18. The CDR3 has 19 amino acids. TCRdb recomputed calls from the 5' RACE reads with MiXCR, one row per CDR3 protein. The sample carries a few hundred thousand distinct CDR3 sequences, more than 9% recorded once. With respect to this clonotype: Its target is not known.

The sequence derives from a male donor with ankylosing spondylitis or in good health (not recorded which). The material sequenced was blood, either unsorted or a sorted T cell fraction (not recorded which). The chain is built from TRBV12-3 or TRBV12-4 and TRBJ2-6, with 7 bases aligning to TRBD1. CDR3 in DNA: TGTGCCATCTGTTCCCGGGACAGAAACTCCTACTCTGGGGCCAACGTCCTGACTTTC. Protein product: CAICSRDRNSYSGANVLTF.